This T cell receptor beta chain was profiled in a study of T cells in Graves' hyperthyroidism and ophthalmopathy. Study at large: Peripheral blood was collected at initial diagnosis, before any treatment. Study results and caveats: In the blood, most expanded thyroid clonotypes above 0.001 appeared as well.

The CDR3 regions of TCR beta were amplified from RNA transcripts. First-round RT-PCR of the TCR CDR3 relied on the HTBI primer set. In TCRdb, the multiplex PCR reads were re-called with MiXCR into one record per CDR3 protein. The repertoire includes about 840,000 distinct CDR3 sequences, more than 30% of them detected once, and roughly 8.3% sits in the top ten. This clonotype was recorded at least ten times. The antigen remains undetermined. Relative to the germline gene, one junction end is altered; a read error may explain this. Patients showing uncontrolled infection, other autoimmune disease, pregnancy or lactation were ineligible. The PBMCs were taken from approximately 9.7 ml of fresh peripheral blood. Germline V gives CDR1 SGHRS, CDR2 YFSETQ. The CDR3 has 13 residues.

This sequence was found in a man in his late teens or twenties with Graves' hyperthyroidism. Sequencing was done on a sample of blood. J is TRBJ2-5 and V is TRBV5-1, with D maybe TRBD2 (6 bases). CDR3 sequence reads: CASSLGQGGTQYF. Written as DNA, the CDR3 is TGTGCCAGCAGTTTGGGCCAGGGAGGGACCCAGTACTTC. Full variable domain (rest looked up from reference TRBV5-1 and TRBJ2-5): KAGVTQTPRYLIKTRGQQVTLSCSPISGHRSVSWYQQTPGQGLQFLFEYFSETQRNKGNFPGRFSGRQFSNSRSEMNVSTLELGDSALYLCASSLGQGGTQYFGPGTRLLVL.